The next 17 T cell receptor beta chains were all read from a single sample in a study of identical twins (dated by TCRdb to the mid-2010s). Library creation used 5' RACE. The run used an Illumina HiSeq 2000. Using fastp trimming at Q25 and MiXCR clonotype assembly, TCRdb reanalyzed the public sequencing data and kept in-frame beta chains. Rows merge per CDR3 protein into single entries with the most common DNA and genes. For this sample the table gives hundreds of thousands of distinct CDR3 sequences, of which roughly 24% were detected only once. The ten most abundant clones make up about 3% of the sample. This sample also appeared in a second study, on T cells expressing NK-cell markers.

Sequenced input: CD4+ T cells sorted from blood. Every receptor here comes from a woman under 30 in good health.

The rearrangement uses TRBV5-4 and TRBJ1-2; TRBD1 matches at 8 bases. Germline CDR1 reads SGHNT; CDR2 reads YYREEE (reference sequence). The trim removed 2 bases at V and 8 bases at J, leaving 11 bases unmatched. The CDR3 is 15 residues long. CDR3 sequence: CASSFAGTGGEGYTF. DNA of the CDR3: TGTGCCAGCAGCTTCGCTGGGACAGGCGGCGAAGGCTACACCTTC.

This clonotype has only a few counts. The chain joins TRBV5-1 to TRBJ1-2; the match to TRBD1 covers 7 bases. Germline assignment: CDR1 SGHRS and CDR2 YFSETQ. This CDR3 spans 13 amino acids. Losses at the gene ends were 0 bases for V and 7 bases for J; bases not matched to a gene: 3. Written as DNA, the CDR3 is TGCGCCAGCAGCTTGGACAGGGGTTCTGGCTACACCTTC. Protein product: CASSLDRGSGYTF.

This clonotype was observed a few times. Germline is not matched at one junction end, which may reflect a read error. The CDR3 loop reads CSARTPGGVPHF. The CDR3 DNA reads as TGCAGTGCTAGAACCCCGGGCGGGGTGCCGCACTTC. The V gene is TRBV20-1, the J gene TRBJ2-4, with TRBD2 as a possible D gene (6 bases). The CDR3 length is 12 residues. Germline V gene sequence: CDR1 DFQATT, CDR2 SNEGSKA (reference sequence).

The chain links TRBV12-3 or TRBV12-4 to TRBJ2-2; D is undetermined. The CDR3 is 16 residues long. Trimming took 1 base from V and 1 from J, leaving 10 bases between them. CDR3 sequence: CASSLGRYWNTGELFF. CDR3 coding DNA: TGTGCCAGCAGTTTAGGACGGTACTGGAACACCGGGGAGCTGTTTTTT.

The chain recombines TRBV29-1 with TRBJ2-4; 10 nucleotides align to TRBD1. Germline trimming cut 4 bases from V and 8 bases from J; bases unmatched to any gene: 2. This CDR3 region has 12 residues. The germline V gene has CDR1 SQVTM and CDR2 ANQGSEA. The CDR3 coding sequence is TGCAGCGTTGGAGGGACAGGGGACATTCAGTACTTC. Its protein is CSVGGTGDIQYF. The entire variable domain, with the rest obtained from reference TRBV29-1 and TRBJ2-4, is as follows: SAVISQKPSRDICQRGTSLTIQCQVDSQVTMMFWYRQQPGQSLTLIATANQGSEATYESGFVIDKFPISRPNLTFSTLTVSNMSPEDSSIYLCSVGGTGDIQYFGAGTRLSVL.

CDR3 DNA sequence: TGTGCCAGCAGGGAGACAGGTTTCGATGAGCAGTTCTTC. Its protein product is CASRETGFDEQFF. V is TRBV6-2 or TRBV6-3 and J is TRBJ2-1, with a weak D call TRBD1 (6 bases). The length of the CDR3 is 13 residues. V was pared by 6 bases and J by 8 bases, with 14 bases between. Germline CDR1 reads MNHEY; CDR2 reads SVGEGT.

The CDR3 coding sequence is TGCAGTGCTAGTAGGGGACCCGGCTACGAGCAGTACTTC. It is translated as CSASRGPGYEQYF. The rearrangement uses TRBV20-1 and TRBJ2-7; tentatively, D is TRBD1 or TRBD2 (5 bases each). CDR3 size: 13 residues. Germline V CDR1 and CDR2: DFQATT, SNEGSKA (reference sequence). With 3 bases removed from V and 3 bases from J, the gap between germline ends came to 12 bases.

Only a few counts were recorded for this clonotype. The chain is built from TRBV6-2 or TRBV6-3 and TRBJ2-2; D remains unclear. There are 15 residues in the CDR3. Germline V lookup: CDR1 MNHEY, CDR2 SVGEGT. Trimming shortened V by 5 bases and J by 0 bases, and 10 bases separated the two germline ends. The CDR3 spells CASSRYLTNTGELFF. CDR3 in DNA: TGTGCCAGCAGTAGGTACCTAACGAACACCGGGGAGCTGTTTTTT.

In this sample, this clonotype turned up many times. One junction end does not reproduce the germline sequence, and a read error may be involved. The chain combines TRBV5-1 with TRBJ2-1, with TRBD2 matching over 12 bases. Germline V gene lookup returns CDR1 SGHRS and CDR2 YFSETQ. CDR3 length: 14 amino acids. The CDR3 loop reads CASSLLAGGNEQFF. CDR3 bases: TGTGCCAGCAGTTTACTAGCGGGGGGCAATGAGCAGTTCTTC.

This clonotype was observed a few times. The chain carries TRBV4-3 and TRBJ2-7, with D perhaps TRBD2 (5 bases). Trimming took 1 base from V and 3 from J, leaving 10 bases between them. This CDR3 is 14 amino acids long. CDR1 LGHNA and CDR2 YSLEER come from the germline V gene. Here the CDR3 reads CASSQVIGNYEQYF. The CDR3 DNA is TGCGCCAGCAGCCAAGTTATCGGGAACTACGAGCAGTACTTC.

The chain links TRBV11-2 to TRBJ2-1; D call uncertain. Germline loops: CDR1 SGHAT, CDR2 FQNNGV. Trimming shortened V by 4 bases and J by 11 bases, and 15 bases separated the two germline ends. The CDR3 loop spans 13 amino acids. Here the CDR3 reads CASSSKSLSKQFF. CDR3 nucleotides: TGTGCCAGCAGCTCGAAGAGCCTGAGTAAGCAGTTCTTC.

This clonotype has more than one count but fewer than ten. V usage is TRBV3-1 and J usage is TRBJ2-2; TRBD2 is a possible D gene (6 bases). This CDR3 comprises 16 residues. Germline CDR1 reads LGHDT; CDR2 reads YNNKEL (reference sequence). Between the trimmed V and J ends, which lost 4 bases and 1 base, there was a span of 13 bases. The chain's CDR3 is CASSRRGSGNTGELFF. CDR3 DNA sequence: TGTGCCAGCAGCCGGCGGGGTAGCGGGAACACCGGGGAGCTGTTTTTT.

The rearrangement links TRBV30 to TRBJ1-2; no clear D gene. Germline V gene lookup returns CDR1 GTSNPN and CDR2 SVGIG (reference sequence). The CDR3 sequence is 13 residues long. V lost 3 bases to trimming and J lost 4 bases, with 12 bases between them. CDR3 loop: CAWSHRRRYGYTF. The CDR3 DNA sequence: TGTGCCTGGAGCCATAGACGGCGCTATGGCTACACCTTC.

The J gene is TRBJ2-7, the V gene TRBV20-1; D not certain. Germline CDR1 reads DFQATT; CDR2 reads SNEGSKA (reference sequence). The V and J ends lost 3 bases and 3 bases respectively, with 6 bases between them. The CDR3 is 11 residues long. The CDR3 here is CSARSVYEQYF. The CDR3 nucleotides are TGCAGTGCTAGGAGCGTCTACGAGCAGTACTTC.

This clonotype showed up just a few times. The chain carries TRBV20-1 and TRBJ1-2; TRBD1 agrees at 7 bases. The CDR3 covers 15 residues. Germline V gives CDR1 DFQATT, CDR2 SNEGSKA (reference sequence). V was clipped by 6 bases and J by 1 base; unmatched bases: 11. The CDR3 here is CSAVPGQKYNYGYTF. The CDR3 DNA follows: TGCAGTGCCGTCCCGGGACAGAAATATAACTATGGCTACACCTTC.

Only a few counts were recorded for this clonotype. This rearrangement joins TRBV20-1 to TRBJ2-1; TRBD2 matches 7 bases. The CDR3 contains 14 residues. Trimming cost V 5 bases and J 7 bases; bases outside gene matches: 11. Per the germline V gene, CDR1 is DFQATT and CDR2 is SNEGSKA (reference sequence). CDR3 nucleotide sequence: TGCAGTGCTCGACTAGCCTTTATAGGTAATGAGCAGTTCTTC. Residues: CSARLAFIGNEQFF.

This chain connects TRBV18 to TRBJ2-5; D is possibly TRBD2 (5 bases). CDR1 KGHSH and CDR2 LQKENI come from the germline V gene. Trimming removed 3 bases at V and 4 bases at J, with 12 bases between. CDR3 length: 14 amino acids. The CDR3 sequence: CASSPLAGIETQYF. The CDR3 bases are TGTGCCAGCTCACCCTTGGCCGGGATAGAGACCCAGTACTTC.